This passage covers 13 T cell receptor beta chains from one sample sequenced in a study of CD8+CD57+ T cells in acquired aplastic anemia. Profiles of TCR beta VDJ and CDR3 were generated from a genomic DNA template. From the reads, TCRdb called clonotypes with MiXCR, one entry per CDR3 protein. Of approximately 380,000 distinct CDR3 sequences detected, about 70% appear once; the ten largest clones hold 3% to 4.5%. Material: sorted CD4+, CD8+, or CD8+CD57+ T cells (not recorded which) from PBMCs. Source of these receptors: a human donor in good health, serving as a control.

The V gene is TRBV9, the J gene TRBJ2-2; D not certain. CDR1 is SGDLS, CDR2 YYNGEE, per germline. Trimming took 3 bases from V and 15 from J, leaving 24 bases between them. The CDR3 has 15 residues. In nucleotides, the CDR3 is TGTGCCAGCAGCGGGGCTTCTGGTGACACTTTCTTTGTGTTTTTT. Translating gives CASSGASGDTFFVFF.

This clonotype was detected ten times or more. DNA for the CDR3: TGTGCCAGCAGTCCCCCGTCGGCAGGGGATAATCAGCCCCAGCATTTT. Its translation is CASSPPSAGDNQPQHF. This chain connects TRBV2 to TRBJ1-5, with D maybe TRBD1 (6 bases). V was cut by 5 bases and J by 4 bases, with 18 bases left in between. The CDR3 consists of 16 residues. Germline CDR1 is SNHLY and CDR2 is FYNNEI.

Regarding this clonotype: The junction and the germline gene differ at one end; a read error may be behind it. The chain is built from TRBV12-3 or TRBV12-4 and TRBJ2-5; 13 nucleotides match TRBD2. The CDR3 contains 16 residues. The CDR3 spells CASSLAAGLAGEAQYF. The CDR3 DNA follows: TGTGCCAGCAGTTTGGCGGCAGGACTAGCGGGAGAGGCCCAGTACTTC.

This sequence joins TRBV20-1 and TRBJ1-2, with D perhaps TRBD1 (6 bases). The germline gives CDR1 DFQATT, CDR2 SNEGSKA (reference sequence). This CDR3 has 13 residues. V was shortened by 4 bases and J by 2 bases, with 11 bases between the two germline ends. As DNA, the CDR3 is TGCAGTGCTAACGGGGGGGCGAACTATGGCTACACCTTC. Translation: CSANGGANYGYTF.

V is TRBV2 and J is TRBJ2-5; 13 bases line up with TRBD2. Trimming removed 6 bases from V and 7 bases from J; junction bases left unmatched: 8. The CDR3 is 15 residues long. Germline CDR1 SNHLY, CDR2 FYNNEI. CDR3 nucleotides: TGTGCCAGCAGGCAGGGACTAGCGGGGCCCTGGACCCAGTACTTC. Its protein is CASRQGLAGPWTQYF.

The sample holds many counts of this clonotype. The rearrangement uses TRBV29-1 and TRBJ2-4; weak D call: TRBD1 (6 bases). The ends were cut back, 2 bases at V and 4 bases at J, with 12 bases in the middle. Germline loops: CDR1 SQVTM, CDR2 ANQGSEA. The CDR3 totals 14 residues. CDR3 in amino acids: CSVEPTGHKNIQYF. The CDR3 DNA reads TGCAGCGTTGAACCGACGGGACATAAAAACATTCAGTACTTC.

The chain is built from TRBV7-2 and TRBJ2-3, with D tentatively TRBD2 (5 bases). Germline lookup yields CDR1 SGHTA and CDR2 FQGNSA. The CDR3 extends over 15 amino acids. V was pared by 1 base and J by 5 bases, with 13 bases between. The CDR3 bases are TGTGCCAGCAGCTTAGTCAGCACTAGGGTAGATACGCAGTATTTT. Its protein is CASSLVSTRVDTQYF.

Comments on this clonotype: In this CDR3 the conserved last residue, phenylalanine or tryptophan, is missing, so a read error is likely. The DNA is omitted, as the CDR3 cannot be located on it reliably, and the CDR3 follows TCRdb's listing. V and J are TRBV7-6 and TRBJ1-1. The CDR3 is 13 amino acids in total, end residues counted. Germline CDR1 and CDR2: SGHVS and FNYEAQ. CDR3 amino acids: CASSLAEGPDTQY.

Notes on this clonotype: The junction departs from germline at one end; a sequencing error may be responsible. J is TRBJ1-2 and V is TRBV9; D gene ambiguous. Germline lookup yields CDR1 SGDLS and CDR2 YYNGEE. CDR3 length equals 14 residues. The CDR3 here is CASSEVGGNEQYSF. CDR3 in DNA: TGTGCCAGCAGCGAAGTTGGAGGCAACGAGCAGTACTCCTTC.

The CDR3 DNA follows: TGTGCCAGCAGCGTAATGACTCCGGGGGATGAGCAGTTCTTC. Translated: CASSVMTPGDEQFF. V and J are TRBV9 and TRBJ2-7; a possible D gene is TRBD2 (6 bases). Near its end, the DNA agrees better with TRBJ2-1, so the J call may be wrong. In germline, CDR1 is SGDLS, CDR2 YYNGEE. The CDR3 is made up of 14 amino acids.

Many counts were recorded for this clonotype. This sequence joins TRBV30 and TRBJ1-3; no firm D call. The V gene lost 4 bases and the J gene lost 0 bases, with 7 bases spanning the gap. Germline CDR1 GTSNPN, CDR2 SVGIG (reference sequence). The CDR3 length is 13 residues. CDR3 DNA sequence: TGTGCCTGGAACGTGTACTCTGGAAACACCATATATTTT. It encodes CAWNVYSGNTIYF.

As regards this clonotype: Because the CDR3's place on the DNA is in doubt, the DNA is left out and the CDR3 is given as listed by TCRdb. V is TRBV20-1 and J is TRBJ1-2; the table's D call, TRBD1, has no DNA check behind it. The CDR3 region is 23 residues in length, termini included. Germline V CDR1 and CDR2: DFQATT, SNEGSKA (reference sequence). The CDR3 spells CRDSAVYFCASSGTGSPPYGYTF.

To note about this clonotype: The junction departs from the called germline gene at one end, perhaps through a read error. The chain employs TRBV7-9 and TRBJ2-7; a possible D gene is TRBD2 (5 bases). This CDR3 comprises 14 residues. CDR1 and CDR2 (germline): SEHNR, FQNEAQ (reference sequence). CDR3 bases: TGTGCCAGCAGCTTAGTTAGGGAGTCTACCGAGAAGTACTTC. Translating gives CASSLVRESTEKYF.